Listed below are T cell receptor beta chains from one sample, sequenced in a study of chemoradiotherapy in HPV16-positive cancers. Profiled with immunoSEQ multiplex PCR; TCRdb holds only in-frame clones, not every one. This sample has about 21,000 clones, with approximately 86% found just once. The sample here was blood, taken from a patient who underwent chemoradiotherapy. Every receptor here comes from a human donor with HPV-associated anogenital cancer. CDR3s include the opening cysteine and the closing phenylalanine or tryptophan. The D gene is left open where the match is weak. Clone size, where shown, is once, few, many, or a class for clones that have expanded.

D gene	clone size	V gene	J gene	CDR3 DNA	CDR3 protein
NA	NA	TRBV2	TRBJ2-7	TGTGCCAGCAGGGGGCCGTCCTACGAGCAGTACTTC	CASRGPSYEQYF
NA	NA	TRBV4-1	TRBJ1-1	TGCGCCAGCAGCCAAACCGGGACCGAGGCTTTCTTT	CASSQTGTEAFF
NA	NA	TRBV7-9	TRBJ1-1	TGTGCCAGCAGCTTAAAATCGGCGAACACTGAAGCTTTCTTT	CASSLKSANTEAFF
TRBD2	NA	TRBV6-1	TRBJ2-5	TGTGCCAGCAGTGTCTCCTCACTAGCGGGAGGAGAGACCCAGTACTTC	CASSVSSLAGGETQYF
TRBD2	NA	TRBV20-1	TRBJ2-7	TGCAGTGCTCACCGGGAGGTCGGGCAGTACTTC	CSAHREVGQYF
TRBD1	NA	TRBV7-2	TRBJ2-5	TGTGCCAGCGGTCCCGGGACAGCCAGGACCCAGTACTTC	CASGPGTARTQYF
NA	few	TRBV7-8	TRBJ2-7	TGTGCCAGCAGCTTAGTTTCCTCCGAGCAGTACTTC	CASSLVSSEQYF
NA	NA	TRBV5-6	TRBJ2-7	TGTGCCAGCAGCTTGATCGGGGTCATTGGGGACGGCGAGCAGTACTTC	CASSLIGVIGDGEQYF
TRBD1	NA	TRBV5-1	TRBJ2-1	TGCGCCAGCAGCGGCACAGGGGGCTCCTACAATGAGCAGTTCTTC	CASSGTGGSYNEQFF
NA	NA	TRBV7-2	TRBJ2-7	TGTGCCAGCAAACTGGGGGGCGAACCCACCTACGAGCAGTACTTC	CASKLGGEPTYEQYF
NA	NA	TRBV4-3	TRBJ2-5	TGCGCCAGCAGCCAAGAAGGGGGACGGGAGACCCAGTACTTC	CASSQEGGRETQYF
NA	NA	TRBV7-9	TRBJ1-2	TGTGCCAGCAGCCTTGAGGGGGGAAACTATGGCTACACCTTC	CASSLEGGNYGYTF
NA	NA	TRBV29-1	TRBJ2-3	TGCAGCGTTGCATGGACGGGAGTGGGTGGAACAGATACGCAGTATTTT	CSVAWTGVGGTDTQYF
TRBD1	NA	TRBV9	TRBJ2-3	TGTGCCAGCAGCGTAGGGACAGGCAGTACAGATACGCAGTATTTT	CASSVGTGSTDTQYF
TRBD1	NA	TRBV15	TRBJ1-2	TGTGCCACCAGCAGACGAACGACAGGGGATGGCTACACCTTC	CATSRRTTGDGYTF
NA	NA	TRBV18	TRBJ1-1	TGTGCCAGCTCACCACCCTCGGCGGGAGGAAGGACTGAAGCTTTCTTT	CASSPPSAGGRTEAFF
NA	NA	TRBV19	TRBJ2-2	TGTGCCAGTAGTATTGGAGGAGAGGAGCTGTTTTTT	CASSIGGEELFF
NA	NA	TRBV5-1	TRBJ2-7	TGCGCCAGCAGGCCGGCCGACGACTACGAGCAGTACTTC	CASRPADDYEQYF
TRBD2	few	TRBV11-3	TRBJ2-5	TGTGCCAGCAGCTTAGGCCTAGCGGGCGGAGAGACCCAGTACTTC	CASSLGLAGGETQYF
NA	NA	TRBV5-1	TRBJ2-7	TGCGCCAGCAGCTTCCCTCCCACTAACGACAAGTACTTC	CASSFPPTNDKYF
NA	NA	TRBV7-3	TRBJ2-2	TGTGCCAGCAGCTTATTGTCCACCGGGGAGCTGTTTTTT	CASSLLSTGELFF
NA	NA	TRBV6-5	TRBJ2-1	TGTGCCAGCTCCCCCCGCAACAATGAGCAGTTCTTC	CASSPRNNEQFF
TRBD1	NA	TRBV27	TRBJ1-5	TGTGCCAGCAGTGCGAGACAGGGGGCGCATCAGCCCCAGCATTTT	CASSARQGAHQPQHF
NA	few	TRBV4-1	TRBJ1-2	TGCGCCAGCAGCCAAGAGATGGTCCGCTATGGCTACACCTTC	CASSQEMVRYGYTF
NA	NA	TRBV30	TRBJ1-3	TGTGCCATTCGGACCTCTGGAAACACCATATATTTT	CAIRTSGNTIYF
NA	NA	TRBV10-3	TRBJ2-3	TGTGCCACCACGCCGGGGATCGGTGAAACAGATACGCAGTATTTT	CATTPGIGETDTQYF
NA	NA	TRBV19	TRBJ2-7	TGTGCCAGTAGCCCTGCCAGGGATACTAGCCCCTACGAGCAGTACTTC	CASSPARDTSPYEQYF
NA	NA	TRBV9	TRBJ2-3	TGTGCCAGCAGCCCCGACAGGTCTAGCACAGATACGCAGTATTTT	CASSPDRSSTDTQYF
NA	NA	TRBV5-5	TRBJ2-5	TGTGCCAGCAGCCTCTTGGAGACCCAGTACTTC	CASSLLETQYF
NA	NA	TRBV5-6	TRBJ2-5	TGTGCCAGCAGCTTAGGTTCCGGGGGCGAGACCCAGTACTTC	CASSLGSGGETQYF
TRBD1	NA	TRBV30	TRBJ1-5	TGTGCCTGGAGTGAGGGGTGGGGACAGGGGGCGGATGTCCTCCGATATAGCAATCAGCCCCAGCATTTT	CAWSEGWGQGADVLRYSNQPQHF
NA	NA	TRBV4-1	TRBJ2-5	TGCGCCAGCAGCCAAGCGCGGACTGCGGATCAAGAGACCCAGTACTTC	CASSQARTADQETQYF
NA	NA	TRBV6-1	TRBJ1-4	TGTGCCGTAGCCAGAGCCGTGGGCTTGGGGGAAAAACTGTTTTTT	CAVARAVGLGEKLFF
TRBD2	few	TRBV7-9	TRBJ2-5	TGTGCCAGCAGCAAAAAGGATCTTGGACTAGCGGGAAAGCAAGAGACCCAGTACTTC	CASSKKDLGLAGKQETQYF
NA	NA	TRBV29-1	TRBJ1-2	TGCAGCGTTGAAAATCTATTCCGCGGGGGCTACACCTTC	CSVENLFRGGYTF
NA	NA	TRBV7-2	TRBJ1-4	TGTGCCAGCAGCCGGGACCTATCTAATGAAAAACTGTTTTTT	CASSRDLSNEKLFF
NA	NA	TRBV7-2	TRBJ2-1	TGTGCCAGCAGCTTAACCCGGGCCCCGAGACAGTTCTTC	CASSLTRAPRQFF
TRBD1	NA	TRBV27	TRBJ1-6	TGTGCCAGCAGTTTCGGGACAGCCAATTCACCCCTCCACTTT	CASSFGTANSPLHF
NA	NA	TRBV18	TRBJ1-1	TGTGCCAGCTCACCATCAAAAAACACTGAAGCTTTCTTT	CASSPSKNTEAFF
NA	NA	TRBV6-4	TRBJ2-6	TGTGCCAGCAGCGACCAGAGCTCTGGGGCCAACGTCCTGACTTTC	CASSDQSSGANVLTF